This TCR beta chain was retrieved from a study of T cell changes during pregnancy in multiple sclerosis. TCRdb's table, derived via immunoSEQ multiplex PCR, lists solely in-frame clones and lacks some. The table has tens of thousands of clones, roughly 85% seen once. V dropped 2 bases and J dropped 1 base, with 12 bases sitting between them. This CDR3 has 16 residues. Germline V CDR1 and CDR2: MNHEY, SMNVEV (reference sequence). This chain links TRBV27 with TRBJ1-5; maybe TRBD1 (6 bases). Sequenced material: CD4+ T cells from peripheral blood mononuclear cells, taken in the second trimester of pregnancy. The sequence was obtained from a female donor with multiple sclerosis, enrolled in a pregnancy study. CDR3 residues: CASSLGGAWSNQPQHF. CDR3 nucleotide sequence: TGTGCCAGCAGTTTAGGGGGGGCGTGGAGCAATCAGCCCCAGCATTTT.